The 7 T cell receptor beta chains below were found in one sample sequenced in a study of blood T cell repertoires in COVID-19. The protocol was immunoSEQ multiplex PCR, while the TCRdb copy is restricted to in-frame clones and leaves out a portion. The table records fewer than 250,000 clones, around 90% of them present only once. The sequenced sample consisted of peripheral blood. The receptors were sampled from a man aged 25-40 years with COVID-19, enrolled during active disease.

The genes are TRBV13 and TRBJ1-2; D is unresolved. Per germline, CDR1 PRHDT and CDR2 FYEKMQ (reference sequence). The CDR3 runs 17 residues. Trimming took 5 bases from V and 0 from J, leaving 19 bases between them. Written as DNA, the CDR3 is TGTGCCAGCAGCCCGGGCTCTTTGGAGGCAGCTAACTATGGCTACACCTTC. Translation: CASSPGSLEAANYGYTF.

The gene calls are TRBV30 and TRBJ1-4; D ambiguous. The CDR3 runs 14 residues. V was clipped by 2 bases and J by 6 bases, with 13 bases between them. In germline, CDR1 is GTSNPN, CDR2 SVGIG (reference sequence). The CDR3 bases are TGTGCCTGGAGTTCCCGGAGCCTTTATGAAAAACTGTTTTTT. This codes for CAWSSRSLYEKLFF.

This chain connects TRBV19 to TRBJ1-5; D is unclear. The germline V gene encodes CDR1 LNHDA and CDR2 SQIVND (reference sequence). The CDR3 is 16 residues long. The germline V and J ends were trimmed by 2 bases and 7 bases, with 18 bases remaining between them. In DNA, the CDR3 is TGTGCCAGTAGTATATGGTCCCGATCCCCCCAGCAGCCCCAGCATTTT. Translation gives CASSIWSRSPQQPQHF.

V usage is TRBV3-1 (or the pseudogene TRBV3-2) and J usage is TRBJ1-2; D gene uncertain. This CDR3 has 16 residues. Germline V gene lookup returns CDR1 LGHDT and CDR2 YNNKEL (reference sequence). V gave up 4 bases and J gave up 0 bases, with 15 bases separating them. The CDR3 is CASSPDLRYPNYGYTF. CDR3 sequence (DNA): TGTGCCAGCAGCCCAGACCTACGGTACCCTAACTATGGCTACACCTTC.

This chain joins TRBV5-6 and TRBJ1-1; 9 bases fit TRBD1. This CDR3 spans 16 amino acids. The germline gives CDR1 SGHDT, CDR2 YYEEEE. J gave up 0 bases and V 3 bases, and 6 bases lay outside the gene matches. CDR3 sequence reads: CASSWGQGSMNTEAFF. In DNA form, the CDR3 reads TGTGCCAGCAGCTGGGGACAGGGCTCCATGAACACTGAAGCTTTCTTT. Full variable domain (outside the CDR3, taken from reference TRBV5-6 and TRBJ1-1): DAGVTQSPTHLIKTRGQQVTLRCSPKSGHDTVSWYQQALGQGPQFIFQYYEEEERQRGNFPDRFSGHQFPNYSSELNVNALLLGDSALYLCASSWGQGSMNTEAFFGQGTRLTVV.

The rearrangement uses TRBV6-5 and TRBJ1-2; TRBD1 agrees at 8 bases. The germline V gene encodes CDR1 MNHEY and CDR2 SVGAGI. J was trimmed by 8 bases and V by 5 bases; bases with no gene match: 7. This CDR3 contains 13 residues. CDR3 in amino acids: CASSIRTGSGYTF. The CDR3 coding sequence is TGTGCCAGCAGTATTCGGACAGGGTCCGGCTACACCTTC.

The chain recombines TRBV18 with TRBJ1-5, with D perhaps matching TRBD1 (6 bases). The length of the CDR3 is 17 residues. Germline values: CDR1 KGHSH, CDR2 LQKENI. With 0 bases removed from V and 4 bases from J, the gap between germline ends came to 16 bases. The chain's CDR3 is CASSPPGGGLGNQPQHF. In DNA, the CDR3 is TGTGCCAGCTCACCACCGGGGGGGGGCTTAGGAAATCAGCCCCAGCATTTT.